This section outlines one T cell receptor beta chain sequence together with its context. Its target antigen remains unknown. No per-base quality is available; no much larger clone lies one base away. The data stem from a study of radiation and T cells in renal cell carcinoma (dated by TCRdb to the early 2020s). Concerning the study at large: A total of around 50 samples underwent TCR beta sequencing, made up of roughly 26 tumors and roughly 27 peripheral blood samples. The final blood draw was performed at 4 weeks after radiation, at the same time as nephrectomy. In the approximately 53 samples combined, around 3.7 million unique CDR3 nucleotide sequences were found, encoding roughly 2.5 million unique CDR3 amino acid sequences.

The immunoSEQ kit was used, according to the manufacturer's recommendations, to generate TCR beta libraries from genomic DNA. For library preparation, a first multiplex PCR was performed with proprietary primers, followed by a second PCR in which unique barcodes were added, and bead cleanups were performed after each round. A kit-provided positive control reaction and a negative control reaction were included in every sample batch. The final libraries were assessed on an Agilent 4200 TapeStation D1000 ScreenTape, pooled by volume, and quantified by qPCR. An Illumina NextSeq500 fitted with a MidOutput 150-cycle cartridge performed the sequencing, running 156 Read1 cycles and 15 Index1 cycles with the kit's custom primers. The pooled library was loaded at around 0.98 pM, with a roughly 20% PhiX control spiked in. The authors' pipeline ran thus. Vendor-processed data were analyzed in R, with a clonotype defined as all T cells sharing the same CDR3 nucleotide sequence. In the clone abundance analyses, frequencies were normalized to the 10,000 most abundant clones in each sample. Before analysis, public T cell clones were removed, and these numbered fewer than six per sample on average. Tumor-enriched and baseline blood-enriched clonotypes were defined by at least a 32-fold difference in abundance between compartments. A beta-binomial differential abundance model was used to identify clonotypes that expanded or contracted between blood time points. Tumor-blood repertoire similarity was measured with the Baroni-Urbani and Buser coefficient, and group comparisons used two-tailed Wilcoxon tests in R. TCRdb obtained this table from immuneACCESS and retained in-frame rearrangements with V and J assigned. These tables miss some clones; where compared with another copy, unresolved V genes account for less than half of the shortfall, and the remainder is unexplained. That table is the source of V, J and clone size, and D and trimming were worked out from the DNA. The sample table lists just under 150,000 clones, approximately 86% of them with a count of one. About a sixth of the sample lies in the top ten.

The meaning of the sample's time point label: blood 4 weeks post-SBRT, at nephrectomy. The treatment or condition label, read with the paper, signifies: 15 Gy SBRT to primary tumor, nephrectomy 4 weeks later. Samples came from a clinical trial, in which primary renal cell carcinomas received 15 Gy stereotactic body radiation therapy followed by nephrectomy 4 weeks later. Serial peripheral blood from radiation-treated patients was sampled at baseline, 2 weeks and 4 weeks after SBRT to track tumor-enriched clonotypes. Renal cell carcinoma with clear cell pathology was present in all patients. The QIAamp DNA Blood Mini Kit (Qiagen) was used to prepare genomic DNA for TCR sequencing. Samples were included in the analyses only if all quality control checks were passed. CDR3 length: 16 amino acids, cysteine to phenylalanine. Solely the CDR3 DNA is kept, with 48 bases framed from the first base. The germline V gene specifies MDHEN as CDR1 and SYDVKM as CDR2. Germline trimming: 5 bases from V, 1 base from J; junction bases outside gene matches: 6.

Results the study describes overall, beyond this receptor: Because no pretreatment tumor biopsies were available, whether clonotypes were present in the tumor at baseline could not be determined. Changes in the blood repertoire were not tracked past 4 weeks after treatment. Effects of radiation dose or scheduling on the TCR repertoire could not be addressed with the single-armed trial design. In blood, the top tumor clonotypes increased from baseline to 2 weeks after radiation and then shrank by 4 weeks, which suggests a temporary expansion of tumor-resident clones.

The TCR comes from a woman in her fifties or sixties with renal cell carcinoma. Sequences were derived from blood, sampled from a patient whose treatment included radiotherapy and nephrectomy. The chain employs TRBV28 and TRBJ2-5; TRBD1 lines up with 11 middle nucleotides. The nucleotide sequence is TGTGCCAGCAGTCGCGGGACAGGGGGACTCCAAGAGACCCAGTACTTC. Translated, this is CASSRGTGGLQETQYF. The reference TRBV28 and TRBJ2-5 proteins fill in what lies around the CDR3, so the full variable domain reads DVKVTQSSRYLVKRTGEKVFLECVQDMDHENMFWYRQDPGLGLRLIYFSYDVKMKEKGDIPEGYSVSREKKERFSLILESASTNQTSMYLCASSRGTGGLQETQYFGPGTRLLVL.